The 14 T cell receptor beta chains below all came from one sample that was sequenced in a study of cytomegalovirus exposure and HLA in healthy donors (dated by TCRdb to the late 2010s). Library preparation employed the immunoSEQ multiplex PCR assay. TCRdb stores this immuneACCESS table with in-frame sequences only. Part of the clones is absent; in the studies checked, under half of the shortfall reflects unresolved V genes, and no reason is known for the rest. The sample table records hundreds of thousands of clones; roughly 80% of these occur just once. The ten largest clones add up to 4.5% to 6% of the sample. Sequenced input: PBMCs. The receptors shown here come from a young woman in good health and CMV-seronegative.

This chain links TRBV7-9 with TRBJ2-3; D may be TRBD1 (5 bases). The length of the CDR3 is 14 residues. V shed 9 bases and J shed 0 bases, with 13 bases lying between them. CDR1 and CDR2 from the germline V gene are SEHNR and FQNEAQ (reference sequence). This CDR3 reads CASHPSGSTDTQYF. In nucleotides, the CDR3 is TGTGCCAGTCATCCCTCAGGGAGCACAGATACGCAGTATTTT. The full variable domain, completed using reference TRBV7-9 and TRBJ2-3, is DTGVSQNPRHKITKRGQNVTFRCDPISEHNRLYWYRQTLGQGPEFLTYFQNEAQLEKSRLLSDRFSAERPKGSFSTLEIQRTEQGDSAMYLCASHPSGSTDTQYFGPGTRLTVL.

This chain uses TRBV6-5 with TRBJ2-1; D is unresolved. Germline V lookup: CDR1 MNHEY, CDR2 SVGAGI. The germline V and J ends were trimmed by 0 bases and 4 bases, with 10 bases remaining between them. The CDR3 consists of 15 residues. This CDR3 is CASSYSASLYNEQFF. The DNA for the CDR3 is TGTGCCAGCAGTTACTCGGCTAGTCTATACAATGAGCAGTTCTTC.

The V gene is TRBV29-1, the J gene TRBJ2-5; the match to TRBD1 covers 7 bases. The CDR3 loop spans 14 amino acids. Unmatched junction bases numbered 10, after V lost 4 bases and J lost 5 bases. Germline lookup yields CDR1 SQVTM and CDR2 ANQGSEA. The DNA of the CDR3 is TGCAGCGTTGTTCTTCTGACAGGGCGGGAGACCCAGTACTTC. This codes for CSVVLLTGRETQYF.

The chain employs TRBV2 and TRBJ2-3; D might be TRBD1 (6 bases). V was clipped by 6 bases and J by 2 bases, with 12 bases between them. The CDR3 has 14 amino acids. Germline CDR1 is SNHLY and CDR2 is FYNNEI. CDR3 in amino acids: CASRTQGPTDTQYF. DNA of the CDR3: TGTGCCAGCAGGACACAGGGTCCCACAGATACGCAGTATTTT.

This chain connects TRBV4-2 to TRBJ2-5, with 11 nucleotides matching TRBD2. This CDR3 region has 19 residues. Germline V gene data show CDR1 as LGHNA and CDR2 as YNFKEQ. After removal of 1 base from V and 2 bases from J, the junction contained 12 bases not matched to a gene. CDR3 in DNA: TGTGCCAGCAGCCAAGGGTTGACTAGCGGGGACGGAATACAAGAGACCCAGTACTTC. Translating gives CASSQGLTSGDGIQETQYF.

This sequence joins TRBV27 and TRBJ1-1, with D possibly TRBD1 on 6 matching bases. Trimming took 2 bases from V and 5 from J, leaving 12 bases between them. Per the germline V gene, CDR1 is MNHEY and CDR2 is SMNVEV (reference sequence). This CDR3 region has 14 residues. CDR3 nucleotides: TGTGCCAGCAGTTTAGGAGGGGGAGGGACTGAAGCTTTCTTT. Translating it yields CASSLGGGGTEAFF.

The chain links TRBV10-3 to TRBJ2-3; D possibly corresponds to TRBD2 (5 bases). V dropped 3 bases and J dropped 3 bases, with 10 bases sitting between them. There are 14 residues in the CDR3. CDR1 and CDR2 (germline): ENHRY, SYGVKD. The CDR3 nucleotides read TGTGCCATCAGTGAAGGCTGGGAGACAGATACGCAGTATTTT. Translation: CAISEGWETDTQYF.

The V and J genes are TRBV7-3 and TRBJ2-3; maybe TRBD2 (5 bases). Germline loops: CDR1 SGHTA, CDR2 FQGTGA. The CDR3 is 11 amino acids. Trimming took off 4 bases at V and 11 bases at J, with 10 bases between the two ends. CDR3 nucleotide sequence: TGTGCCAGCAGCTACGGGGTCAGGCAGTATTTT. Amino acids: CASSYGVRQYF.

The genes are TRBV2 and TRBJ2-7; a weak D match, TRBD2 (6 bases). Germline V lookup: CDR1 SNHLY, CDR2 FYNNEI. V lost 5 bases to trimming and J lost 6 bases, with 14 bases between them. The CDR3 totals 13 residues. CDR3 sequence reads: CASSLGGVGEQYF. Written as DNA, the CDR3 is TGTGCCAGCAGTTTAGGAGGGGTCGGCGAGCAGTACTTC.

The rearrangement uses TRBV11-2 and TRBJ2-7, with a tentative D call TRBD1 (5 bases). The V end was cut by 5 bases, the J end by 2 bases, with 10 bases between. Per germline, CDR1 SGHAT and CDR2 FQNNGV. The CDR3 sequence is 13 residues long. The CDR3 reads CASSATGAYEQYF. CDR3 in DNA: TGTGCCAGCAGCGCCACAGGAGCCTACGAGCAGTACTTC.

The V gene is TRBV9, the J gene TRBJ1-3; D is uncertain. V lost 3 bases and J lost 0, with 13 bases in between. Germline V gene data show CDR1 as SGDLS and CDR2 as YYNGEE. The CDR3 is 16 residues long. The CDR3 nucleotides are TGTGCCAGCAGCGCGGAACGAGGGCACTCTGGAAACACCATATATTTT. As protein: CASSAERGHSGNTIYF.

This chain links TRBV29-1 with TRBJ2-3; D unresolved. Trimming took 0 bases from V and 4 from J, leaving 11 bases between them. Germline V gene lookup returns CDR1 SQVTM and CDR2 ANQGSEA. The length of the CDR3 is 14 residues. CDR3 bases: TGCAGCGTTGAAGATCTTTCGGCCTCAGATACGCAGTATTTT. This translates into CSVEDLSASDTQYF.

The V and J genes are TRBV6-1 and TRBJ2-1, with TRBD1 as a possible D gene (7 bases). From germline, CDR1 is MNHNS and CDR2 SASEGT. CDR3 length: 13 residues. Trimming pared 5 bases from V and 10 bases from J, leaving 15 bases between. Written as DNA, the CDR3 is TGTGCCAGCAGTTGGGGGGCACAGGGGGAGCAGTTCTTC. Protein: CASSWGAQGEQFF.

The chain has TRBV25-1 and TRBJ2-5; D perhaps matches TRBD1 (6 bases). The V end lost 6 bases, the J end lost 7 bases, and 12 bases lay between the germline ends. CDR1 and CDR2 (germline): MGHDK, SYGVNS. The CDR3 length is 12 residues. The CDR3 spells CASSTGISTQYF. The CDR3, as DNA: TGTGCCAGCAGCACAGGGATTTCGACCCAGTACTTC.